The clone carrying this T cell receptor (beta chain) was seen only a few times. Its antigen is unknown. Generation of bulk TCR libraries relied on previously described methods and listed TCR primers. From the PCR reads, TCRdb called clonotypes with MiXCR, one entry per CDR3 protein. The sample has hundreds of thousands of distinct CDR3 sequences, around 25% seen once. This CDR3 contains 16 residues. Trimming removed 6 bases from V and 0 bases from J, with 15 bases in between. Germline assignment: CDR1 MNHEY and CDR2 SVGEGT. This sample stems from a study of molecular identifiers for immune sequencing clone quantification. Study-level points and caveats: Under 1% of molecules in naive cells, but over 99% of effector molecules, belonged to clones above 20 RNA copies.

Libraries of naive CD8 cells were prepared from approximately 20,000 to 980,000 sorted cells using 10%, 30% or 50% RNA. Researchers sorted naive CD8 T cells as cells that were CD8+CD4-CCR7+CD45RA+. The gene calls are TRBV6-2 or TRBV6-3 and TRBJ1-3; D possibly corresponds to TRBD1 (6 bases). This clonotype was sampled from a human donor in good health. Some libraries in this study had Jurkat cell RNA spiked in. The sample consisted of naive CD8+ T cells from blood, with Jurkat cell RNA spiked in. The subset denotes: FACS-sorted CD8+CD4-CCR7+CD45RA+ naive T cells. CDR3 region: CASSPNRDNSGNTIYF. CDR3 bases: TGTGCCAGCAGCCCTAACCGGGACAACTCTGGAAACACCATATATTTT.